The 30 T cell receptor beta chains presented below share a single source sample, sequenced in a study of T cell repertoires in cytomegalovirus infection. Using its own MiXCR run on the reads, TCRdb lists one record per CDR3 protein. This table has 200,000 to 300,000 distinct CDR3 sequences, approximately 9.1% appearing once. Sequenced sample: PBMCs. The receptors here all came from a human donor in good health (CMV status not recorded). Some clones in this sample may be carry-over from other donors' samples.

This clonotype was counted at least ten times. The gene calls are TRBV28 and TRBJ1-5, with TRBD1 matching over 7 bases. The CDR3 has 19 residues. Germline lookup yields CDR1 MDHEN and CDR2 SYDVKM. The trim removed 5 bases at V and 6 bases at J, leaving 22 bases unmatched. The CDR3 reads CASSRQKVGAGGLGQPQHF. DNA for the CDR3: TGTGCCAGCAGTCGACAAAAGGTGGGGGCAGGGGGTTTAGGTCAGCCCCAGCATTTT.

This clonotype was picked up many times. The CDR3 reads CASGRQPNTEAFF. The DNA of the CDR3 is TGTGCTAGTGGGCGACAGCCGAACACTGAAGCTTTCTTT. This sequence joins TRBV12-5 and TRBJ1-1; a weak D match, TRBD1 (5 bases). The CDR3 is 13 amino acids. V gave up 6 bases and J gave up 1 base, with 9 bases separating them. Germline V gene sequence: CDR1 LGHNT, CDR2 FRNRAP.

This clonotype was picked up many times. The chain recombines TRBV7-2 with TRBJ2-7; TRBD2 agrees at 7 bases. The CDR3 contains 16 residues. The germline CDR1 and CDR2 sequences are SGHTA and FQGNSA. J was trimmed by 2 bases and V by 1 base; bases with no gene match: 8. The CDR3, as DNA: TGTGCCAGCAGCTTAGACCCAGCGGGGCGACCCTACGAGCAGTACTTC. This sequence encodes CASSLDPAGRPYEQYF.

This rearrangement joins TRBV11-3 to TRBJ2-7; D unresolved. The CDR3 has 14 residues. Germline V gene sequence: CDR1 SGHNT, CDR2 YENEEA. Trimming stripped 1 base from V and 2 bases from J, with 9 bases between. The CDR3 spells CASSLVGLAYEQYF. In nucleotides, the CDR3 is TGTGCCAGCAGCTTAGTTGGCTTGGCCTACGAGCAGTACTTC.

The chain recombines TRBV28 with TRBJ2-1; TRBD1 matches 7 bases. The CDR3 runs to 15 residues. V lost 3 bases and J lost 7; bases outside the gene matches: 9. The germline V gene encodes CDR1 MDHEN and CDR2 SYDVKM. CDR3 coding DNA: TGTGCCAGCAGTTTTCTTCTGGGACAGCGGAATGAGCAGTTCTTC. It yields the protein CASSFLLGQRNEQFF.

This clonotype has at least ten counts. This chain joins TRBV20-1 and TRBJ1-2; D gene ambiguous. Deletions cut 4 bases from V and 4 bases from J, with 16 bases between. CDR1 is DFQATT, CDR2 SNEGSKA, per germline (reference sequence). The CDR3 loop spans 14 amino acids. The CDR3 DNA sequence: TGCAGTGCTAAAAAGGGATCTTCGATCTATGGCTACACCTTC. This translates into CSAKKGSSIYGYTF.

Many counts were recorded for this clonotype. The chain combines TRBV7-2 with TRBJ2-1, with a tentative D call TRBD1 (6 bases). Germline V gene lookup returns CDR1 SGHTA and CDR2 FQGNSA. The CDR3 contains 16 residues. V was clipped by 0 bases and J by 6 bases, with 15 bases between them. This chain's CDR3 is CASSLASGAMPNEQFF. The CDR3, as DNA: TGTGCCAGCAGCTTAGCTTCAGGGGCGATGCCCAATGAGCAGTTCTTC.

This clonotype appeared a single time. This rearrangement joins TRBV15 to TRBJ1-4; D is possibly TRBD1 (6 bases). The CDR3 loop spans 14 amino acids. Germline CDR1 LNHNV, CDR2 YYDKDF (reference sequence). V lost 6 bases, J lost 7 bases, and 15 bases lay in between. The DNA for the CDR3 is TGTGCCACCAGGAACGGCAGGGGCGGTGAAAAACTGTTTTTT. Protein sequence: CATRNGRGGEKLFF.

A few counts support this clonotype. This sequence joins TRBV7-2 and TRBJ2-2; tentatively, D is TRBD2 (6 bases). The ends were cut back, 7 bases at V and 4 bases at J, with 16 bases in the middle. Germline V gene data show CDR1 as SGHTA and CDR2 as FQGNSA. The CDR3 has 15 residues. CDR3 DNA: TGTGCCAGCATCAGGCGGGGTCAAAGCACCGGGGAGCTGTTTTTT. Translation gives CASIRRGQSTGELFF.

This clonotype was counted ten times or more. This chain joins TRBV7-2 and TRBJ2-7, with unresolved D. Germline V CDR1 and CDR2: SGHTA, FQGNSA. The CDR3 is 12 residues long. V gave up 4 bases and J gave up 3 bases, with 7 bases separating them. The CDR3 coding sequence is TGTGCCAGCAGCTCTGTGAACTACGAGCAGTACTTC. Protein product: CASSSVNYEQYF. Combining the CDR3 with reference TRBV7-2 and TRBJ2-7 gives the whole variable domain GAGVSQSPSNKVTEKGKDVELRCDPISGHTALYWYRQSLGQGLEFLIYFQGNSAPDKSGLPSDRFSAERTGGSVSTLTIQRTQQEDSAVYLCASSSVNYEQYFGPGTRLTVT.

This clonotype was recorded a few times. In DNA, the CDR3 is TGCAGTGCACCCGACCAGCCAAACACTGAAGCTTTCTTT. Translation gives CSAPDQPNTEAFF. The chain is built from TRBV20-1 and TRBJ1-1; D uncertain. This CDR3 has 13 residues. V shed 6 bases and J shed 2 bases, with 13 bases lying between them. Looked up from germline, CDR1 is DFQATT and CDR2 is SNEGSKA (reference sequence).

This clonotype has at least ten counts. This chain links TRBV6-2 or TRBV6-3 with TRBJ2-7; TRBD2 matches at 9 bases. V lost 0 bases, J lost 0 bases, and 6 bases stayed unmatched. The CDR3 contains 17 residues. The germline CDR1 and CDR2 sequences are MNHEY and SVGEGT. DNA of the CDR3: TGTGCCAGCAGTTACTCGGGGCTAGCGGGGACCTCCTACGAGCAGTACTTC. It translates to CASSYSGLAGTSYEQYF.

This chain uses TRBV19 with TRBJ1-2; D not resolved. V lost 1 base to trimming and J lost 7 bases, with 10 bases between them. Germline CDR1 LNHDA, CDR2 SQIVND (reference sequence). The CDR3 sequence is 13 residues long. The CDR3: CASSIVRAGGYTF. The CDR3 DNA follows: TGTGCCAGTAGTATAGTCCGGGCAGGTGGCTACACCTTC.

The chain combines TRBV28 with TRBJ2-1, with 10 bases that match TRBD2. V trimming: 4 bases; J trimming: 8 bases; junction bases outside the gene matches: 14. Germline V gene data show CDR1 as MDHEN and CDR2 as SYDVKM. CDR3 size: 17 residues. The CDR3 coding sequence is TGTGCCAGCAGTTATGCCCGGAGGACTAGCGGTGCGGATGAGCAGTTCTTC. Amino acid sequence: CASSYARRTSGADEQFF.

In nucleotides, the CDR3 is TGTGCCAGCAGCTTACAGGCAGGGGGTAAGGATGAGCAGTTCTTC. Translation gives CASSLQAGGKDEQFF. V usage is TRBV7-9 and J usage is TRBJ2-1; 7 bases line up with TRBD1. V was clipped by 2 bases and J by 8 bases; unmatched bases: 9. Germline assignment: CDR1 SEHNR and CDR2 FQNEAQ (reference sequence). The CDR3 contains 15 residues. Using reference TRBV7-9 and TRBJ2-1 for the parts outside the CDR3, the full variable domain is DTGVSQNPRHKITKRGQNVTFRCDPISEHNRLYWYRQTLGQGPEFLTYFQNEAQLEKSRLLSDRFSAERPKGSFSTLEIQRTEQGDSAMYLCASSLQAGGKDEQFFGPGTRLTVL.

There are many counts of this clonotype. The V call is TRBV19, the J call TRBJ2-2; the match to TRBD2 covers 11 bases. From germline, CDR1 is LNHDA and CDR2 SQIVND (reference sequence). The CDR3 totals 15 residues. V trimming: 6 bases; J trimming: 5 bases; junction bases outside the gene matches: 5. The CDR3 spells CASSLTSGRTGELFF. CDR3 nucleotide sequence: TGTGCCAGTAGCCTCACTAGCGGGAGAACCGGGGAGCTGTTTTTT.

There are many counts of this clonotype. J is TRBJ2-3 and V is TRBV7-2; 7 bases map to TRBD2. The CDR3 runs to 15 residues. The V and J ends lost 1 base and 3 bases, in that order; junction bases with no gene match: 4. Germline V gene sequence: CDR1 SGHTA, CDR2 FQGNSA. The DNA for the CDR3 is TGTGCCAGCAGCTTAGATACGGGAGGAACAGATACGCAGTATTTT. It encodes CASSLDTGGTDTQYF.

The CDR3 bases are TGTGCCAGCAGTCACAGACCGGGACAGGGGCCTGATCAGCCCCAGCATTTT. It codes for CASSHRPGQGPDQPQHF. The chain employs TRBV6-2 or TRBV6-3 and TRBJ1-5; 10 positions agree with TRBD1. The ends lost 5 bases at V and 5 bases at J; junction bases unmatched: 12. From germline, CDR1 is MNHEY and CDR2 SVGEGT. CDR3 size: 17 residues.

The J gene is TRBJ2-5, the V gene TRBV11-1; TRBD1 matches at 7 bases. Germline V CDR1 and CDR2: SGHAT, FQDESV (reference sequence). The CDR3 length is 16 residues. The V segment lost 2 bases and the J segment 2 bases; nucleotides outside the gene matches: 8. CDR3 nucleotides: TGTGCCAGCAGCTTATCACGGGACAGATATCAAGAGACCCAGTACTTC. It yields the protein CASSLSRDRYQETQYF.

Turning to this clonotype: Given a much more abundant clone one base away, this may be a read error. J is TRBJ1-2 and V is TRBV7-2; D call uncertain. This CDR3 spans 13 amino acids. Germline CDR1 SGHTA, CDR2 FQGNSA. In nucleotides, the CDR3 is TGTGCCAGCAGCTTCGGAGGTGGCTATGACTACACCTTC. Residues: CASSFGGGYDYTF.

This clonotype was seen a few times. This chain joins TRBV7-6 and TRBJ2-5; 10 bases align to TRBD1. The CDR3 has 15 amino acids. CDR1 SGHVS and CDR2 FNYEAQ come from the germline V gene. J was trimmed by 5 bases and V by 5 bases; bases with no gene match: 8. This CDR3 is CASSIGTGARETQYF. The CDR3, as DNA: TGTGCCAGCAGCATTGGGACAGGGGCGCGGGAGACCCAGTACTTC.

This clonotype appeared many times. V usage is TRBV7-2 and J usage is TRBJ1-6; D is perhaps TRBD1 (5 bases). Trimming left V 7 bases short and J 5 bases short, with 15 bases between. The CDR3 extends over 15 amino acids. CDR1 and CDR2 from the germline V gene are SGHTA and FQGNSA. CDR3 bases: TGTGCCAGCATCCGAGGTGGGGGAGATAATTCACCCCTCCACTTT. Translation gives CASIRGGGDNSPLHF.

Here the CDR3 reads CASRLAGGGEQYF. CDR3 coding DNA: TGTGCCAGCCGACTAGCGGGAGGAGGCGAGCAGTACTTC. The chain links TRBV12-3 or TRBV12-4 to TRBJ2-7, with 13 nucleotides matching TRBD2. With V trimmed by 8 bases and J by 6 bases, 4 bases remained unmatched. The CDR3 is 13 residues long.

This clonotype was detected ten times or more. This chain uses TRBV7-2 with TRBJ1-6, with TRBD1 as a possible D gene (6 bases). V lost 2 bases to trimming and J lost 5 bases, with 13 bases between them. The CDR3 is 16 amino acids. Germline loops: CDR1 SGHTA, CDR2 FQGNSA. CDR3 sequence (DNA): TGTGCCAGCAGCTTATCGGGACACCGAAATAATTCACCCCTCCACTTT. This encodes CASSLSGHRNNSPLHF. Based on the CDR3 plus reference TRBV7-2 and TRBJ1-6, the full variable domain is GAGVSQSPSNKVTEKGKDVELRCDPISGHTALYWYRQSLGQGLEFLIYFQGNSAPDKSGLPSDRFSAERTGGSVSTLTIQRTQQEDSAVYLCASSLSGHRNNSPLHFGNGTRLTVT.

CDR3: CASHVMGSTDTQYF. In DNA, the CDR3 is TGTGCCAGCCACGTCATGGGGAGCACAGATACGCAGTATTTT. This sequence joins TRBV28 and TRBJ2-3, with D unresolved. The CDR3 length is 14 residues. V was clipped by 8 bases and J by 0 bases, with 12 bases between them. From germline, CDR1 is MDHEN and CDR2 SYDVKM.

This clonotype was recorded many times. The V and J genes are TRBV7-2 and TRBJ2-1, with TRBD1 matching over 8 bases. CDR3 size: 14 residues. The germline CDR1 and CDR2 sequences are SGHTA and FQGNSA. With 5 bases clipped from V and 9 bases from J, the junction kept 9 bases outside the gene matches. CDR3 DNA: TGTGCCAGCAGCAGACAGGGGCAGGCGCGTGAGCAGTTCTTC. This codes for CASSRQGQAREQFF.

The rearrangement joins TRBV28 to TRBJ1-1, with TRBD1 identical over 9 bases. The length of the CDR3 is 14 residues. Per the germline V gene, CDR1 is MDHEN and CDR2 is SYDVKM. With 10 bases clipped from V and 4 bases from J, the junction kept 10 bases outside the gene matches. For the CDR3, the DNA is TGTGCCACCCAAGAACAGGGGGCGCGCACTGAAGCTTTCTTT. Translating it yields CATQEQGARTEAFF.

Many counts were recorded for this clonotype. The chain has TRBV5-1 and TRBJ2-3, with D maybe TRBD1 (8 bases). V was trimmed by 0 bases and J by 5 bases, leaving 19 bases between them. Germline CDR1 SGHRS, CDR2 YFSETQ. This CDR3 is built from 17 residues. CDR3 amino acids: CASSLVSPGGGGDTQYF. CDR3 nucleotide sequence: TGCGCCAGCAGCTTGGTCTCCCCAGGGGGCGGGGGAGATACGCAGTATTTT. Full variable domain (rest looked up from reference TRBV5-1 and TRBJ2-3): KAGVTQTPRYLIKTRGQQVTLSCSPISGHRSVSWYQQTPGQGLQFLFEYFSETQRNKGNFPGRFSGRQFSNSRSEMNVSTLELGDSALYLCASSLVSPGGGGDTQYFGPGTRLTVL.

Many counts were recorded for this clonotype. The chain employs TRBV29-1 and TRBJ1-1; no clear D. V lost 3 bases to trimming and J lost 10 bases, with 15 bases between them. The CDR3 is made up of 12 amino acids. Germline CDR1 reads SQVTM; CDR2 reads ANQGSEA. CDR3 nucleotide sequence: TGCAGCGTTGAGCCTTTCACGTCGGGAGCTTTCTTT. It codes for CSVEPFTSGAFF.

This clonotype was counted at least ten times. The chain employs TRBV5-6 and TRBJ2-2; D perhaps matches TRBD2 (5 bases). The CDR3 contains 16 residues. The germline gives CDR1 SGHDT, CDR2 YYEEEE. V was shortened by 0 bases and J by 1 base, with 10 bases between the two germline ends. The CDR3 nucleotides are TGTGCCAGCAGCTTGGAAACCGCGGGGAACACCGGGGAGCTGTTTTTT. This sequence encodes CASSLETAGNTGELFF. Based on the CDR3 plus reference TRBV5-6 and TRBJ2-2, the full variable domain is DAGVTQSPTHLIKTRGQQVTLRCSPKSGHDTVSWYQQALGQGPQFIFQYYEEEERQRGNFPDRFSGHQFPNYSSELNVNALLLGDSALYLCASSLETAGNTGELFFGEGSRLTVL.